These T cell receptor beta chains were read from a single sample in a study of early T cells in non-severe SARS-CoV-2 infection. From the 5' RACE reads, TCRdb called clonotypes with MiXCR, one entry per CDR3 protein. The sample records some 26,000 distinct CDR3 sequences, about 4% being singletons. What was sequenced was whole blood. The source is an adult who was a healthcare worker with PCR-confirmed SARS-CoV-2 infection or an uninfected control (not recorded which). Each CDR3 is given with its conserved first and last residue. The D gene is left open where the match is weak. Only part of the rows carry a size: once, few, many, or a class if the clone is expanded.

size: medium-sized; J: TRBJ2-1; V: TRBV29-1; D: TRBD2; CDR3: CSGGGNEQFF; DNA: TGCAGCGGGGGAGGGAATGAGCAGTTCTTC
size: many; J: TRBJ1-3; V: TRBV3-1; D: TRBD1; CDR3: CASTLGTAGNTIYF; DNA: TGTGCCAGCACATTAGGGACAGCCGGAAACACCATATATTTT
size: NA; J: TRBJ1-2; V: TRBV20-1; D: NA; CDR3: CSARGDFGYTF; DNA: TGCAGTGCTAGAGGGGATTTCGGCTACACCTTC
size: many; J: TRBJ2-1; V: TRBV28; D: TRBD2; CDR3: CASSSPRTSDGLYNEQFF; DNA: TGTGCCAGCAGTTCCCCCCGCACTAGCGACGGACTCTACAATGAGCAGTTCTTC
size: many; J: TRBJ2-2; V: TRBV11-3; D: NA; CDR3: CASSPGTHGELFF; DNA: TGTGCCAGCAGCCCCGGGACACACGGGGAGCTGTTTTTT
size: many; J: TRBJ2-1; V: TRBV19; D: TRBD1; CDR3: CASSNRGSYNEQFF; DNA: TGTGCCAGTAGCAACAGGGGATCCTACAATGAGCAGTTCTTC
size: few; J: TRBJ2-1; V: TRBV7-2; D: NA; CDR3: CASSTNNQEQFF; DNA: TGTGCCAGCAGCACTAATAACCAGGAGCAGTTCTTC
size: many; J: TRBJ1-5; V: TRBV20-1; D: TRBD1; CDR3: CSASRDRDQPQHF; DNA: TGCAGTGCTAGTAGGGACAGGGATCAGCCCCAGCATTTT
size: many; J: TRBJ1-5; V: TRBV12-3/TRBV12-4; D: TRBD1; CDR3: CASSSGQGGGNQPQHF; DNA: TGTGCCAGCAGTTCAGGACAGGGGGGCGGCAATCAGCCCCAGCATTTT
size: few; J: TRBJ1-6; V: TRBV10-2; D: TRBD1; CDR3: CASSELQLDRADSPLHF; DNA: TGCGCCAGCAGTGAGCTTCAATTGGACAGGGCGGATTCACCCCTCCACTTT